A single sample is the source of the 13 T cell receptor beta chains below, sequenced in a study of T cell repertoires in aging, cancer and after chemotherapy. Amplification of TCR beta used genomic DNA extracted from peripheral blood. A mixed TRB-A/B primer pool amplified rearranged TRB by multiplex touch-down PCR. MiXCR, run by TCRdb on the multiplex PCR reads, gives a single entry per CDR3 protein. The table records several thousand distinct CDR3 sequences, approximately 29% of them present only once. The sample was blood. The receptors were gathered from a human donor in good health.

The chain joins TRBV30 to TRBJ1-1, with 7 nucleotides matching TRBD1. V trimming: 4 bases; J trimming: 5 bases; junction bases outside the gene matches: 10. The CDR3 is 14 residues long. CDR1 and CDR2 (germline): GTSNPN, SVGIG (reference sequence). CDR3 amino acids: CAWTPGQAGTEAFF. In DNA, the CDR3 is TGTGCCTGGACCCCAGGACAGGCGGGAACTGAAGCTTTCTTT.

The rearrangement uses TRBV20-1 and TRBJ1-4; D gene ambiguous. Germline-derived CDR1 and CDR2 are DFQATT and SNEGSKA (reference sequence). Deletions cut 3 bases from V and 0 bases from J, with 8 bases between. The CDR3 is made up of 14 amino acids. CDR3 sequence (DNA): TGCAGTGCTAGTACCCCTCCAACTAATGAAAAACTGTTTTTT. Its translation is CSASTPPTNEKLFF.

The rearrangement joins TRBV7-9 to TRBJ2-3; TRBD1 might be the D (5 bases). The germline V gene encodes CDR1 SEHNR and CDR2 FQNEAQ (reference sequence). Trimming shortened V by 0 bases and J by 4 bases, and 17 bases separated the two germline ends. The CDR3 runs to 17 residues. CDR3 protein: CASSLATGPLLADTQYF. CDR3 nucleotide sequence: TGTGCCAGCAGCTTAGCTACAGGACCTCTCCTCGCAGATACGCAGTATTTT.

This clonotype was counted a few times. The V gene is TRBV13, the J gene TRBJ1-2; 7 nucleotides agree with TRBD1. J gave up 0 bases and V 4 bases, and 23 bases lay outside the gene matches. CDR3 length: 21 residues. Germline V CDR1 and CDR2: PRHDT, FYEKMQ (reference sequence). CDR3 sequence: CASSSTFIAPPQGTSNYGYTF. In nucleotides, the CDR3 is TGTGCCAGCAGCTCGACGTTTATCGCCCCCCCACAGGGGACATCTAACTATGGCTACACCTTC.

The chain employs TRBV6-5 and TRBJ2-7; no clear D gene. The germline V and J ends were trimmed by 2 bases and 3 bases, with 11 bases remaining between them. The V gene's germline CDR1 is MNHEY and CDR2 SVGAGI. The CDR3 has 14 residues. The CDR3 sequence is CASSYGPDDYEQYF. The DNA for the CDR3 is TGTGCCAGCAGTTACGGGCCGGATGACTACGAGCAGTACTTC.

The table lists this clonotype with a few counts. V usage is TRBV19 and J usage is TRBJ1-5, with 8 nucleotides matching TRBD1. The CDR3 spans 15 residues. Per germline, CDR1 LNHDA and CDR2 SQIVND (reference sequence). The V segment lost 9 bases and the J segment 0 bases; nucleotides outside the gene matches: 7. CDR3 bases: TGTGCCAGCGTTCTCGGACAGGGTAGCAATCAGCCCCAGCATTTT. Its translation: CASVLGQGSNQPQHF.

By sample share, this clonotype is medium-sized. This sequence joins TRBV19 and TRBJ2-3; TRBD1 agrees at 8 bases. V was clipped by 10 bases and J by 2 bases; unmatched bases: 8. Germline loops: CDR1 LNHDA, CDR2 SQIVND (reference sequence). The CDR3 covers 14 residues. The CDR3 bases are TGTGCCACTACGGCAGGGGGCAACACAGATACGCAGTATTTT. Protein sequence: CATTAGGNTDTQYF.

About this clonotype itself: This clone may be a read error of a much larger clone one base away. V is TRBV6-5 and J is TRBJ2-1; 9 nucleotides agree with TRBD1. The V and J ends lost 2 bases and 5 bases, in that order; junction bases with no gene match: 7. Germline V lookup: CDR1 MNHEY, CDR2 SVGAGI. The CDR3 runs 16 residues. CDR3 region: CASSYTGQGRNNEQFF. The CDR3 region has the DNA TGTGCCAGCAGTTACACGGGACAGGGTCGGAACAATGAGCAGTTCTTC.

This clonotype is classed as medium-sized. This chain uses TRBV15 with TRBJ2-3; D is perhaps TRBD2 (6 bases). Per the germline V gene, CDR1 is LNHNV and CDR2 is YYDKDF (reference sequence). V was shortened by 2 bases and J by 4 bases, with 16 bases between the two germline ends. The CDR3 length is 16 residues. CDR3: CATSRYGGDGADTQYF. The DNA of the CDR3 is TGTGCCACCAGCAGATACGGAGGGGACGGGGCAGATACGCAGTATTTT.

J is TRBJ2-1 and V is TRBV18, with a possible D match to TRBD1 (7 bases). The V and J ends lost 8 bases and 6 bases respectively, with 14 bases between them. Germline CDR1 and CDR2: KGHSH and LQKENI. The CDR3 runs 13 residues. CDR3 amino acids: CASAGTVGNEQFF. In DNA, the CDR3 is TGTGCCAGCGCGGGGACAGTGGGCAATGAGCAGTTCTTC.

This sequence joins TRBV27 and TRBJ2-1, with TRBD2 matching over 9 bases. The germline V gene has CDR1 MNHEY and CDR2 SMNVEV (reference sequence). V lost 6 bases to trimming and J lost 13 bases; unmatched junction nucleotides: 7. There are 12 residues in the CDR3. The CDR3 DNA sequence: TGTGCCAGCAGCCCACCGGGACTAGCTCAGTTCTTC. This encodes CASSPPGLAQFF.

By share, this clonotype ranks as medium-sized. The gene calls are TRBV30 and TRBJ1-2; D is undetermined. Germline V lookup: CDR1 GTSNPN, CDR2 SVGIG (reference sequence). V gave up 4 bases and J gave up 4 bases, with 16 bases separating them. The CDR3 runs to 14 residues. CDR3 amino acids: CAWTSPGRGYGYTF. The CDR3 nucleotides read TGTGCCTGGACTTCCCCCGGACGCGGCTATGGCTACACCTTC.

The J gene is TRBJ1-5, the V gene TRBV5-1, with TRBD1 matching 11 bases. CDR1 and CDR2 (germline): SGHRS, YFSETQ. The CDR3 extends over 19 amino acids. With 1 base clipped from V and 2 bases from J, the junction kept 11 bases outside the gene matches. The CDR3 protein is CASSLSPQGTGGGNQPQHF. The DNA for the CDR3 is TGCGCCAGCAGCTTGAGTCCGCAGGGGACAGGGGGGGGCAATCAGCCCCAGCATTTT.